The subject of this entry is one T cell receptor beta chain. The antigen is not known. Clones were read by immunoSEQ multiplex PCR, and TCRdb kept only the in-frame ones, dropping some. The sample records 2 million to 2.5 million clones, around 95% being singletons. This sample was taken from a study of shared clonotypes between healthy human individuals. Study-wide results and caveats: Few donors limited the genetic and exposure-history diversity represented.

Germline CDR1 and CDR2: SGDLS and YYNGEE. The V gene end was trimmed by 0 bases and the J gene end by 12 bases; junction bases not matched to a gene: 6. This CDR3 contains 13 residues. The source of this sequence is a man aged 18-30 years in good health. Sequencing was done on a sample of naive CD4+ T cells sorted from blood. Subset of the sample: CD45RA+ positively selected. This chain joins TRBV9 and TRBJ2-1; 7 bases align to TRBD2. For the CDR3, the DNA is TGTGCCAGCAGCGTAGAGCCGGGACTATCGCAGTTCTTC. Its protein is CASSVEPGLSQFF.